This is a list of T cell receptor beta chains from one sample in a study of CD8+CD57+ T cells in acquired aplastic anemia. Each CDR3 protein gets one entry after TCRdb re-called the reads with MiXCR. The sample has around 190,000 distinct CDR3 sequences, 50% to 55% seen once. Material: sorted CD4+, CD8+, or CD8+CD57+ T cells (not recorded which) from PBMCs. The receptors derive from a human donor in good health, serving as a control. Both conserved end residues are part of each CDR3. Fields, in order: clone size, J gene, V gene, D gene, CDR3 protein, CDR3 DNA. D genes are given only for firm matches. The listing skips clone size in some rows; elsewhere it reads once, few, many or a size class.

many	TRBJ1-2	TRBV12-3/TRBV12-4	TRBD1	CASSRTGPYGYTF	TGTGCCAGCAGTCGGACAGGCCCCTATGGCTACACCTTC
NA	TRBJ2-7	TRBV5-5	TRBD1	CAAGQGLYEQYF	TGTGCCGCGGGACAGGGGCTCTACGAGCAGTACTTC
NA	TRBJ1-6	TRBV4-2	NA	CASSQAFTDHSPLHF	TGTGCCAGCAGCCAAGCCTTTACCGACCATTCACCCCTCCACTTT
many	TRBJ2-2	TRBV5-1	TRBD1	CASSDRGGNTGELFF	TGCGCCAGCAGCGACAGGGGGGGGAACACCGGGGAGCTGTTTTTT
NA	TRBJ1-2	TRBV2	TRBD1	CASRDRSYRTGSGEGYTF	TGTGCCAGCAGGGACAGGTCATACCGGACAGGGAGTGGGGAGGGCTACACCTTC
NA	TRBJ2-3	TRBV20-1	NA	CSTIRSYTLPTQYF	TGCAGTACAATACGCTCCTACACCCTCCCGACGCAGTATTTT
many	TRBJ2-3	TRBV5-1	NA	CASSTGTDTQYF	TGCGCCAGCAGCACAGGCACAGATACGCAGTATTTT
NA	TRBJ1-4	TRBV7-9	NA	CASSLVSGNEKLFF	TGTGCCAGCAGCTTAGTGTCCGGGAATGAAAAACTGTTTTTT
NA	TRBJ2-4	TRBV20-1	NA	CSARLRGGGNIQYF	TGCAGTGCTAGACTCAGGGGAGGGGGAAACATTCAGTACTTC
NA	TRBJ2-5	TRBV25-1	NA	CASSDWIGVQETQYF	TGTGCCAGCAGTGACTGGATAGGGGTCCAAGAGACCCAGTACTTC
once	TRBJ1-6	TRBV7-2	NA	CASSQDGNSNNSPLHF	TGCGCCAGCAGCCAGGATGGGAACAGCAATAATTCACCCCTCCACTTT
many	TRBJ2-3	TRBV20-1	NA	CSASLPVSSTDTQYF	TGCAGTGCTAGTCTGCCAGTTTCTAGCACAGATACGCAGTATTTT
once	TRBJ1-2	TRBV7-8	NA	CASSLAGRNYGYTF	TGTGCCAGCAGCTTAGCTGGCAGGAACTATGGCTACACCTTC